This T cell receptor (beta chain) emerged from a study of beta chain features in type 1 diabetes (dated by TCRdb to 2017 to 2018). At the level of the whole study: Patients and healthy donors did not differ in mean age, gender distribution, total cell number or subset yield. In the study, recently diagnosed type 1 diabetes patients and matched healthy donors were compared on the TCRB repertoires of their sorted circulating CD4+ T cell subsets. A total of around 110,000,000 sorted cells were examined across all samples, and RNA yield correlated strongly with the number of cells per subset. Naive and central memory subsets were obtained from all 30 or so donors, but regulatory and stem cell-like memory subsets were isolated from only 8 patients and roughly eight healthy donors.

Broader findings and caveats from the paper: Patients with type 1 diabetes made fewer insertions and deleted more nucleotides at VDJ recombination sites, implying thymic rearrangement abnormalities. Because cDNA was sequenced instead of genomic DNA, activated cells with high expression could be over-represented, although the groups did not differ in activation or CD3 levels. Because the HLA sub-analyses included only small numbers of individuals, any influence of HLA type on TCRB rearrangement was left unresolved. The naive, central memory and regulatory TCRB repertoires appeared to resemble one another more closely among patients than among healthy donors. PCR might favor shorter templates, but patient and control samples were amplified and corrected together, so any skew would affect both groups equally. In all four CD4+ subsets, TCRB CDR3 length was moderately but significantly shorter in type 1 diabetes patients.

This clone has a count of ten or more. Its target antigen remains unknown. The input lacks base qualities; no much larger clone sits a single base away. Each donor gave one peripheral blood draw, averaging roughly 100 mL, which was collected into heparinised tubes. A BD FACSAria II was used to sort naive, central memory, regulatory and stem cell-like memory CD4+ T cells with a panel that included CD45RO, CCR7, CD25, CD127, CD95 and CD27. Purity was above 95% for every sorted population. PBMCs were separated immediately by Lymphoprep density gradient centrifugation and were stained directly, without being cultured. So that batch effects would be minimized, each experiment stained and sorted samples in pairs, pairing one healthy donor with one patient. The entire amount of isolated RNA was reverse transcribed using the High Capacity cDNA Reverse Transcription Kit, so the sequenced TCRB transcripts were expressed ones. Deep immunoSEQ sequencing was applied to naive, central memory and regulatory T cell samples, giving an average of approximately 4 million total reads per sample. After sorted cells were lysed in RLT buffer, RNA was extracted with DNase-treated RNeasy Micro or Mini kits, with the choice depending on cell number. To prevent cross-contamination, every cell subset was processed on its own, while patient and healthy donor samples were processed together. The immunoSEQ multiplex PCR was used to amplify TCRB sequences from cDNA, yielding 87-bp fragments that span the CDR3 region. Sequencing of the amplicons was performed on the Illumina HiSeq platform. On the authors' methods: PCR bias was corrected computationally using synthetic template baselines, and reads within Hamming distance 2 were collapsed, with unmergeable singletons discarded. Reads were aligned against IMGT to assign V, D and J genes, CDR3 length and insertions or deletions at six rearrangement sites. Within each subset, clonotype counts were normalized to sorted cell number, after which true diversity and Gini coefficients were computed with the tcR R package. The overlap coefficient, calculated on TCRB nucleotide sequences, was used to quantify repertoire sharing. As a proxy for the pre-selection repertoire, out-of-frame TCRB sequences from naive cells were analyzed. The immuneACCESS repertoire file appears here via TCRdb, limited to in-frame rearrangements. These files lack a portion of the clones; in checked studies, under half of the deficit traces to unresolved V genes, and the cause of the others is not known. V and J calls and clone size are given by that table; D and trimming were obtained from the DNA. For this sample there are about 450,000 clones; about an eighth appear just once. About 0.042% of the sample comes from the top ten.

From a lookup of the germline V gene (reference sequence), CDR1 and CDR2 are GTSNPN and SVGIG. Its CDR3 holds 12 amino acids, cysteine through phenylalanine. The read is trimmed to its CDR3 DNA, 36 bases read in frame from base 1. The junction carries 17 bases between V and J, which are trimmed by 5 bases and 12 bases respectively. The TCR originated in a woman younger than 35 in good health. In this chain, TRBV30 is recombined with TRBJ2-1, with the D gene call left open. Sequences were obtained from naive CD4+ T cells from blood. Interpreted using the paper, the cell subset or site label stands for: true naive CD4+ T cells. In nucleotide form, the sequence is TGTGCCTGGGCCCCAGGTCAGGCCTGGCAGTTCTTC. The resulting protein is CAWAPGQAWQFF.